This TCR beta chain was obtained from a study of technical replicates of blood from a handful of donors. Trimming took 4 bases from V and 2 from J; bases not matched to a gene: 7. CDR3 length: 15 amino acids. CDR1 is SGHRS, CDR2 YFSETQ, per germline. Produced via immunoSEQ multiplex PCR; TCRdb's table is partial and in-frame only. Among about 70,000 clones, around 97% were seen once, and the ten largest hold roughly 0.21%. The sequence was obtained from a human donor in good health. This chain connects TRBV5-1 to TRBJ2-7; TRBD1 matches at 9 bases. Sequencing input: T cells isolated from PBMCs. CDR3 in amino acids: CASSDPGQGTYEQYF. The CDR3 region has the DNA TGCGCCAGCAGCGACCCGGGACAGGGCACCTACGAGCAGTACTTC.